This T cell receptor beta chain was sequenced during a study of blood T cell repertoires in COVID-19. As for the study in general: Sample material is recorded as cDNA or gDNA derived from T cells, B-cell-depleted T cells, or PBMCs.

Looked up from germline, CDR1 is SNHLY and CDR2 is FYNNEI. V shed 7 bases, J shed 3 bases, and the junction held 15 bases outside the gene matches. This CDR3 is built from 19 residues. Recruits, aged about 18 to 89 years, lived in 24 US areas. How the authors handled the data: The assay estimated nucleated cells by amplifying reference gene primers. Sequenced by immunoSEQ multiplex PCR; TCRdb stores in-frame clones only, minus some. That table supplies the V and J calls and clone size; D and trimming were determined from the DNA. The table shows around 310,000 clones, with 88% occurring only once. The chain joins TRBV2 to TRBJ2-6; 10 bases are a match to TRBD1. This clonotype was sampled from a man in his thirties or forties who had recovered from COVID-19. Sample: PBMCs or T cells enriched from blood (not recorded which). CDR3 DNA: TGTGCCAGCAAAAACAGACCGGGACAGGGGTCGGGTGGGGCCAACGTCCTGACTTTC. Amino acids: CASKNRPGQGSGGANVLTF.